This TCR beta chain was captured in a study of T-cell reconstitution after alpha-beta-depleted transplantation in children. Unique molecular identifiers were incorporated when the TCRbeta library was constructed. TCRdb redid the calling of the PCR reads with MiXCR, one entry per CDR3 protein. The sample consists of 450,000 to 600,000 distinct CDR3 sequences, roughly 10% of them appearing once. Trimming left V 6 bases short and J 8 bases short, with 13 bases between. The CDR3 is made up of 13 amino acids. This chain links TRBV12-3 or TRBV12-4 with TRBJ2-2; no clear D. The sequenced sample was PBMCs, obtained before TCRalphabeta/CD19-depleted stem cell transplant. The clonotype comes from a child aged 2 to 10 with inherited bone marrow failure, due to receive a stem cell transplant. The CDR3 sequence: CASSSRMAGELFF. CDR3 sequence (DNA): TGTGCCAGCAGCTCACGAATGGCTGGGGAGCTGTTTTTT.